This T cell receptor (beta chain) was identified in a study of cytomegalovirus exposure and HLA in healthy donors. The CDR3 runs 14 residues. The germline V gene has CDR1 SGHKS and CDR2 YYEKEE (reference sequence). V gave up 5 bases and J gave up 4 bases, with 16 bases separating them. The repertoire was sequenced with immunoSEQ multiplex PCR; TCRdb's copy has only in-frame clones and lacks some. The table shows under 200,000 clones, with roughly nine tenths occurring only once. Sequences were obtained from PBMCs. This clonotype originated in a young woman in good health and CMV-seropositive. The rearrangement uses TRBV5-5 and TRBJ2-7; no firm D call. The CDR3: CASSYPVRRYEQYF. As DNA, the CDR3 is TGTGCCAGCAGTTACCCAGTACGTCGATACGAGCAGTACTTC.